Listed below are T cell receptor beta chains from one sample, sequenced in a study of blood T cell repertoires in COVID-19. Libraries were prepared by immunoSEQ multiplex PCR; TCRdb keeps only in-frame clonotypes and omits some of them. This sample has some 140,000 clones; about four fifths occur once, and the top ten carry around 10%. The material sequenced was PBMCs or T cells enriched from blood (not recorded which). The receptors were sampled from a man between 50 and 59 years old who had recovered from COVID-19. CDR3s include the opening cysteine and the closing phenylalanine or tryptophan. A D gene is named only where the DNA matches it firmly. Only some rows state a clone size, as once, few, many or a class for expanded clones.

TRBJ1-4 . . 15 TRBV18 TGTGCCAGCTCACCTAGGACAGCAACTAATGAAAAACTGTTTTTT CASSPRTATNEKLFF
TRBJ2-7 TRBD1 few 14 TRBV18 TGTGCCAGCTCTCAAGGACAGGGTCGTGCCGAGCAGTACTTC CASSQGQGRAEQYF
TRBJ1-2 TRBD1 . 13 TRBV19 TGTGCCACTCGGACAGGTGGGGTCTATGGCTACACCTTC CATRTGGVYGYTF
TRBJ2-7 . . 12 TRBV19 TGTGCCAGTAGTACAGTGCAGGGCGAGCAGTACTTC CASSTVQGEQYF
TRBJ1-3 . . 15 TRBV19 TGTGCCAGTAGTATTTCGGGGATCGCTGGAAACACCATATATTTT CASSISGIAGNTIYF
TRBJ2-3 TRBD1 few 15 TRBV7-3 TGTGCCAGCAGCCCCGGGACAGGGAACACAGATACGCAGTATTTT CASSPGTGNTDTQYF
TRBJ2-2 TRBD2 few 16 TRBV7-2 TGTGCCAGCAGCTTAGAGGGCGGGGGGCTCACCGGGGAGCTGTTTTTT CASSLEGGGLTGELFF
TRBJ2-5 . . 14 TRBV4-3 TGCGCCAGCAGCCAAGAACAGGGTTTAGAGACCCAGTACTTC CASSQEQGLETQYF
TRBJ2-3 TRBD1 . 15 TRBV5-1 TGCGCCAGCAGCACCGGGACAGGGGGCGCGGATACGCAGTATTTT CASSTGTGGADTQYF
TRBJ1-2 . few 15 TRBV19 TGTGCCAGTAGTCCAGAATTCGACAGAACCTATGGCTACACCTTC CASSPEFDRTYGYTF
TRBJ2-5 . once 13 TRBV18 TGTGCCAGCTCACCCACAGGGAAGGAGACCCAGTACTTC CASSPTGKETQYF
TRBJ1-2 . once 13 TRBV6-2/TRBV6-3 TGTGCCAGCAGTAATGGGCCCTACTATGGCTACACCTTC CASSNGPYYGYTF
TRBJ2-1 . . 17 TRBV14 TGTGCCAGCAGCCAAGAGCCGCGCGGTGCAGTCAGAAATGAGCAGTTCTTC CASSQEPRGAVRNEQFF
TRBJ1-1 . . 13 TRBV14 TGTGCCAGCAGCCAAGACCAGGGGTTGCAAGCTTTCTTT CASSQDQGLQAFF
TRBJ1-1 . . 13 TRBV3-1/TRBV3-2 TGTGCCAGCAGCCACTCGCAGGTTATTAAAGCTTTCTTT CASSHSQVIKAFF
TRBJ1-1 . . 14 TRBV4-3 TGCGCCAGCAGCCAAGAGCCGGGGGGCGCAAGGGCTTTCTTT CASSQEPGGARAFF
TRBJ2-7 . . 11 TRBV30 TGTGCCTGGGCAAGAGGTCTCGAGCAGTACTTC CAWARGLEQYF
TRBJ1-4 . . 18 TRBV9 TGTGCCAGCAGCGAAGGACAGACGACCCTTGCAACTAATGAAAAACTGTTTTTT CASSEGQTTLATNEKLFF
TRBJ1-5 . once 15 TRBV18 TGTGCCAGCTCACCTTCCGCAGGGGCTGATCAGCCCCAGCATTTT CASSPSAGADQPQHF
TRBJ2-7 TRBD1 . 13 TRBV24-1 TGTGCCACCAGTGCCGACAGGGGGCCGAAGCAGTACTTC CATSADRGPKQYF
TRBJ1-1 . few 16 TRBV13 TGTGCCAGCAGCTTCCCCCAGGCCACAGGGAACACTGAAGCTTTCTTT CASSFPQATGNTEAFF
TRBJ2-3 . . 13 TRBV7-6 TGTGCCAGCAGCGGGGGCGTTATAGATACGCAGTATTTT CASSGGVIDTQYF
TRBJ1-2 TRBD1 . 14 TRBV18 TGTGCCAGCTCACCAAGGGCAGGGGGCGATGGCTACACCTTC CASSPRAGGDGYTF
TRBJ1-5 TRBD1 . 16 TRBV4-1 TGCGCCAGCAGCCAAGGGATGACAGGGGCGAATCAGCCCCAGCATTTT CASSQGMTGANQPQHF
TRBJ1-6 . . 14 TRBV5-6 TGTGCCAGCAGCTTTACAGGCGGTAATTCACCCCTCCACTTT CASSFTGGNSPLHF
TRBJ2-3 . . 16 TRBV7-2 TGTGCCAGCAGCTCGATGGGACTTTCTAGCACAGATACGCAGTATTTT CASSSMGLSSTDTQYF
TRBJ2-7 . . 16 TRBV4-1 TGCGCCAGCAGCCACCCGAACGGAGGCAACACCTACGAGCAGTACTTC CASSHPNGGNTYEQYF
TRBJ1-2 TRBD1 . 14 TRBV28 TGTGCCAGCACCCCGGGACAGAGAAACTATGGCTACACCTTC CASTPGQRNYGYTF
TRBJ1-1 TRBD1 . 14 TRBV7-3 TGTGCCAGCAGCTTAACGGGGACAGGGGATGAAGCTTTCTTT CASSLTGTGDEAFF
TRBJ2-3 . . 13 TRBV19 TGTGCCAGTAGTATAGGCCGAGGGGGTACGCAGTATTTT CASSIGRGGTQYF
TRBJ1-6 . once 15 TRBV5-4 TGTGCCAGCAGCTTGGCGGGGTCCCGGGATTCACCCCTCCACTTT CASSLAGSRDSPLHF
TRBJ1-5 . . 13 TRBV30 TGTGCCTGGAGCCAGGCCCATAATCAGCCCCAGCATTTT CAWSQAHNQPQHF
TRBJ1-5 . . 15 TRBV10-3 TGTGCCATCAGTGAGTCGCCGGTGAGCAATCAGCCCCAGCATTTT CAISESPVSNQPQHF
TRBJ2-5 TRBD2 few 18 TRBV5-1 TGCGCCAGCAGCCCACTCGGACTAGCGGGGGGCCCACAAGAGACCCAGTACTTC CASSPLGLAGGPQETQYF
TRBJ2-3 . . 13 TRBV30 TGTGCCTGGATGGCGGCCAGCACAGATACGCAGTATTTT CAWMAASTDTQYF
TRBJ2-2 . . 17 TRBV7-9 TGTGCCAGCAGCCCCGATGGACAAAGCGCGAACACCGGGGAGCTGTTTTTT CASSPDGQSANTGELFF
TRBJ1-4 TRBD1 . 14 TRBV6-5 TGTGCCAGCAGTCGGGACAGGGGAAATGAAAAACTGTTTTTT CASSRDRGNEKLFF
TRBJ1-4 . . 16 TRBV30 TGTGCCTGGAGTGTGGGACTCCCAGGCGAGAATGAAAAACTGTTTTTT CAWSVGLPGENEKLFF
TRBJ1-2 . few 12 TRBV5-6 TGTGCCAGCAGCGCCGACGGGATTGGCTACACCTTC CASSADGIGYTF
TRBJ2-7 TRBD1 . 14 TRBV18 TGTGCCAGCTCCCGCACGGGACAGGGGCTCGAGCAGTACTTC CASSRTGQGLEQYF